What follows are 8 T cell receptor beta chains derived from one specimen sequenced in a study of glioma-infiltrating T cells. The iRepertoire nested amplicon-rescue multiplex PCR amplified TCR alpha and beta CDR3s from RNA. TCRdb re-called the multiplex PCR reads with MiXCR, one entry per CDR3 protein. There are approximately 110,000 distinct CDR3 sequences in the sample; roughly 24% occur only once, and 12% to 15% lies in the top ten. Sequencing used glioma tissue, nonneoplastic brain tissue, or PBMCs (not recorded which). The source of these receptors is a human donor with low-grade glioma or glioblastoma, undergoing nonglioma brain surgery, or in good health (not recorded which).

The V and J genes are TRBV10-3 and TRBJ2-5, with 9 bases lining up with TRBD1. This CDR3 comprises 14 residues. The V gene end was trimmed by 10 bases and the J gene end by 3 bases; junction bases not matched to a gene: 9. Germline CDR1 reads ENHRY; CDR2 reads SYGVKD. CDR3 in DNA: TGTGCCACTCATCCGGACAGGGGAGAAGAGACCCAGTACTTC. It specifies CATHPDRGEETQYF.

The chain employs TRBV5-4 and TRBJ2-3, with 9 bases lining up with TRBD2. Germline V lookup: CDR1 SGHNT, CDR2 YYREEE (reference sequence). The CDR3 runs 18 residues. V shed 3 bases and J 7 bases; nucleotides not matched to a gene: 18. The CDR3 protein is CASSSPPSSGNPTYTQYF. For the CDR3, the DNA is TGTGCCAGCAGCTCCCCTCCCTCTAGCGGGAACCCCACGTATACGCAGTATTTT.

Comment on this clonotype: Being one base from a much bigger clone, this may be a read error. The gene calls are TRBV10-3 and TRBJ2-5; 7 bases match TRBD2. This CDR3 has 17 amino acids. V dropped 3 bases and J dropped 0; count of bases not matched to a gene: 10. The germline gives CDR1 ENHRY, CDR2 SYGVKD. The CDR3 region is CAISEANGRPDQETQYF. Here the CDR3 DNA reads TGTGCCATCAGTGAAGCTAACGGGAGGCCCGACCAAGAGACCCAGTACTTC.

Regarding this clonotype: It may be a read error: a sequence one base away is much more abundant. J is TRBJ2-7 and V is TRBV18; either TRBD1 or TRBD2 may supply D (5 bases each). The V gene's germline CDR1 is KGHSH and CDR2 LQKENI. The CDR3 loop spans 16 amino acids. CDR3 coding DNA: TGTGCCAGCTCACCATCGGGACGTTTTTGGTGGGGCGAGGAGTACTTC. Translating it yields CASSPSGRFWWGEEYF.

Points on this clonotype: At one boundary the junction diverges from the germline segment, which might be a read error. CDR3 region: CSAPRQGWSYDQHF. Here the CDR3 DNA reads TGCAGTGCTCCTAGACAGGGATGGTCCTACGATCAGCACTTC. The gene calls are TRBV20-1 and TRBJ2-7, with 7 nucleotides matching TRBD1. CDR3 length equals 14 residues. The germline gives CDR1 DFQATT, CDR2 SNEGSKA (reference sequence).

This clonotype was seen repeatedly, ten times or more. The chain couples TRBV20-1 to TRBJ2-3, with D perhaps matching TRBD2 (6 bases). The V end lost 5 bases, the J end lost 1 base, and 13 bases lay between the germline ends. Per the germline V gene, CDR1 is DFQATT and CDR2 is SNEGSKA (reference sequence). The CDR3 runs to 14 residues. CDR3 sequence reads: CSAGGKQGTDTQYF. CDR3 DNA: TGCAGTGCTGGAGGGAAGCAGGGCACAGATACGCAGTATTTT.

This clonotype has a count of ten or more. The genes are TRBV20-1 and TRBJ2-1; 8 bases fit TRBD1. The germline V gene encodes CDR1 DFQATT and CDR2 SNEGSKA (reference sequence). Germline trimming cut 3 bases from V and 8 bases from J; bases unmatched to any gene: 12. This CDR3 is built from 15 residues. The CDR3 region is CSASGSAGGTDEQFF. The DNA of the CDR3 is TGCAGTGCTAGTGGTAGTGCAGGGGGCACCGATGAGCAGTTCTTC.

This chain connects TRBV18 to TRBJ2-5; 8 bases line up with TRBD2. Trimming at V came to 5 bases and at J to 5 bases, leaving 16 bases not matched to a gene. The germline V gene encodes CDR1 KGHSH and CDR2 LQKENI. This CDR3 spans 17 amino acids. The CDR3 loop is CASSSTYLAGSEETQYF. CDR3 coding DNA: TGTGCCAGCTCATCTACTTACTTAGCGGGATCAGAGGAGACCCAGTACTTC.